These 24 T cell receptor beta chains came from one sample sequenced in a study of T cell changes during pregnancy in multiple sclerosis. Repertoires were generated with immunoSEQ multiplex PCR, while TCRdb's copy carries only in-frame clones and drops some. The table shows 55,000 to 70,000 clones, with 93% occurring only once. The sample here was peripheral blood, taken after pregnancy. The receptor set was obtained from a female donor with multiple sclerosis, enrolled in a pregnancy study.

The chain joins TRBV4-2 to TRBJ1-1; the D gene is possibly TRBD1 (6 bases). The CDR3 loop spans 17 amino acids. From germline, CDR1 is LGHNA and CDR2 YNFKEQ. The ends were cut back, 1 base at V and 0 bases at J, with 15 bases in the middle. The CDR3 sequence is CASSQGVTGLLNTEAFF. DNA of the CDR3: TGTGCCAGCAGCCAAGGGGTCACAGGGCTGTTGAACACTGAAGCTTTCTTT.

The rearrangement joins TRBV29-1 to TRBJ1-1, with a weak D call TRBD1 (5 bases). This CDR3 has 12 amino acids. V lost 5 bases to trimming and J lost 1 base, with 8 bases between them. CDR1 SQVTM and CDR2 ANQGSEA come from the germline V gene. The CDR3 is CSVHDRNTEAFF. The CDR3 DNA sequence: TGCAGCGTTCATGACAGGAACACTGAAGCTTTCTTT.

The rearrangement uses TRBV7-2 and TRBJ2-7; a possible D gene is TRBD1 (5 bases). The CDR3 spans 12 residues. The germline V and J ends were trimmed by 7 bases and 5 bases, with 12 bases remaining between them. CDR1 is SGHTA, CDR2 FQGNSA, per germline. The CDR3: CASTQGNHEQYF. In DNA, the CDR3 is TGTGCCAGCACCCAGGGTAACCACGAGCAGTACTTC.

The count of this clone is one. This chain links TRBV28 with TRBJ2-1; 9 nucleotides line up with TRBD2. The germline CDR1 and CDR2 sequences are MDHEN and SYDVKM. The CDR3 sequence is 15 residues long. Unmatched junction bases numbered 6, after V lost 5 bases and J lost 4 bases. The CDR3 DNA reads as TGTGCCAGCAGTAGAACTAGCGGGTCTTACAATGAGCAGTTCTTC. Translated, it gives CASSRTSGSYNEQFF.

Only one count was recorded for this clone. The chain carries TRBV7-9 and TRBJ1-2; possibly TRBD1 for D (6 bases). Trimming cost V 5 bases and J 6 bases, with 22 bases left between them. The CDR3 is 16 amino acids. Germline V CDR1 and CDR2: SEHNR, FQNEAQ (reference sequence). CDR3 loop: CASSPVSSWNRDGYTF. The CDR3 nucleotides are TGTGCCAGCAGCCCAGTTTCTTCCTGGAACAGGGATGGCTACACCTTC.

The genes are TRBV2 and TRBJ2-2, with D perhaps TRBD2 (5 bases). The germline gives CDR1 SNHLY, CDR2 FYNNEI. V lost 4 bases, J lost 4 bases, and 16 bases lay in between. The CDR3 loop spans 16 amino acids. The CDR3 region is CASSANLQGGTGELFF. The CDR3 region has the DNA TGTGCCAGCAGTGCAAACTTACAAGGAGGCACCGGGGAGCTGTTTTTT.

The V call is TRBV28, the J call TRBJ2-5; 14 bases are shared with TRBD2. CDR1 is MDHEN, CDR2 SYDVKM, per germline. With 5 bases clipped from V and 5 bases from J, the junction kept 4 bases outside the gene matches. The CDR3 has 15 amino acids. The CDR3 spells CASSRGLAGAETQYF. Here the CDR3 DNA reads TGTGCCAGCAGTCGGGGACTAGCGGGAGCTGAGACCCAGTACTTC.

The gene calls are TRBV19 and TRBJ2-1; 8 bases match TRBD2. There are 14 residues in the CDR3. Germline trimming cut 10 bases from V and 9 bases from J; bases unmatched to any gene: 14. Germline V gene lookup returns CDR1 LNHDA and CDR2 SQIVND (reference sequence). The CDR3 region has the DNA TGTGCCACCACTATCCGCCTGGCGGGAGGTGAGCAGTTCTTC. Encoded protein: CATTIRLAGGEQFF.

The chain uses TRBV19 and TRBJ2-5; TRBD2 matches at 12 bases. Trimming removed 6 bases from V and 4 bases from J; junction bases left unmatched: 15. CDR1 and CDR2 (germline): LNHDA, SQIVND (reference sequence). This CDR3 region has 18 residues. CDR3 sequence: CASRARASGRAGGETQYF. The CDR3 coding sequence is TGTGCCAGTAGAGCCCGGGCTAGCGGGAGGGCAGGCGGAGAGACCCAGTACTTC.

CDR3 sequence (DNA): TGTGCCAGCAGCTTTTCGGACGTTAGGGGCACTGAAGCTTTCTTT. It translates to CASSFSDVRGTEAFF. This chain connects TRBV5-6 to TRBJ1-1; tentatively, D is TRBD1 (5 bases). Germline CDR1 is SGHDT and CDR2 is YYEEEE. The CDR3 runs 15 residues. Trimming shortened V by 2 bases and J by 4 bases, and 15 bases separated the two germline ends.

This chain connects TRBV5-1 to TRBJ2-1; 8 bases map to TRBD2. From germline, CDR1 is SGHRS and CDR2 YFSETQ. The J segment lost 7 bases and the V segment lost 4 bases, leaving 19 bases of the junction unmatched. The CDR3 consists of 18 residues. CDR3 region: CASSLLGGVAGIGNEQFF. CDR3 nucleotides: TGCGCCAGCAGCCTTCTCGGGGGGGTAGCGGGAATTGGAAATGAGCAGTTCTTC.

The gene calls are TRBV10-3 and TRBJ2-7; maybe TRBD2 (6 bases). This CDR3 is built from 15 residues. Germline loops: CDR1 ENHRY, CDR2 SYGVKD. V lost 11 bases and J lost 6, with 26 bases in between. The CDR3 reads CAAEGQVGGSGEQYF. The CDR3 nucleotides are TGTGCCGCCGAGGGTCAAGTTGGGGGGTCGGGCGAGCAGTACTTC.

The chain employs TRBV7-2 and TRBJ2-7; TRBD2 matches at 9 bases. The CDR3 runs 17 residues. The germline gives CDR1 SGHTA, CDR2 FQGNSA. V was pared by 3 bases and J by 7 bases, with 16 bases of the junction left unmatched. CDR3 protein: CASSFDSQEGGRGEQYF. CDR3 nucleotide sequence: TGTGCCAGCAGCTTTGACTCTCAAGAGGGCGGGAGGGGGGAGCAGTACTTC.

The chain joins TRBV7-6 to TRBJ2-5, with D unresolved. Near its end, the DNA agrees better with TRBJ2-7, so the J call may be wrong. Germline V gene lookup returns CDR1 SGHVS and CDR2 FNYEAQ. The length of the CDR3 is 13 residues. Here the CDR3 DNA reads TGTGCCAGCAGCTTGCACGTCTCCTACGAGCAGTACTTC. Protein sequence: CASSLHVSYEQYF.

A few counts support this clone. The chain couples TRBV19 to TRBJ2-6; 7 bases agree with TRBD1. CDR3 length equals 18 residues. V shed 7 bases, J shed 4 bases, and the junction held 16 bases outside the gene matches. Germline V lookup: CDR1 LNHDA, CDR2 SQIVND (reference sequence). CDR3 DNA: TGTGCCAGTACCCCCGGCCGAGGGGGCGTAGCCGGGGCCAACGTCCTGACTTTC. This sequence encodes CASTPGRGGVAGANVLTF.

The genes are TRBV7-3 and TRBJ1-1; 9 bases match TRBD1. V lost 5 bases to trimming and J lost 7 bases; unmatched junction nucleotides: 14. Germline CDR1 reads SGHTA; CDR2 reads FQGTGA. The CDR3 has 16 residues. CDR3 sequence (DNA): TGTGCCAGCAGCCCGGGAGAGGGACAGGGACGGGGTGAAGCTTTCTTT. Encoded protein: CASSPGEGQGRGEAFF. The full variable domain, with the rest looked up from reference TRBV7-3 and TRBJ1-1, is GAGVSQTPSNKVTEKGKYVELRCDPISGHTALYWYRQSLGQGPEFLIYFQGTGAADDSGLPNDRFFAVRPEGSVSTLKIQRTERGDSAVYLCASSPGEGQGRGEAFFGQGTRLTVV.

The V and J genes are TRBV2 and TRBJ2-2; 10 bases fit TRBD1. Looked up from germline, CDR1 is SNHLY and CDR2 is FYNNEI. J lost 1 base, V lost 8 bases, and 4 bases had no gene match. The CDR3 covers 15 residues. CDR3 coding DNA: TGTGCCAGCCTGGGACAGGGGAAGAACACCGGGGAGCTGTTTTTT. Translation gives CASLGQGKNTGELFF.

This sequence joins TRBV30 and TRBJ2-2; D call uncertain. Germline CDR1 and CDR2: GTSNPN and SVGIG (reference sequence). Between the trimmed V and J ends, which lost 3 bases and 2 bases, there was a span of 7 bases. The CDR3 totals 13 residues. The CDR3 spells CAWSLLNTGELFF. The CDR3 region has the DNA TGTGCCTGGAGCCTCCTAAACACCGGGGAGCTGTTTTTT.

The table lists this clone with a count of one. CDR3 region: CASSLVTGVGTEAFF. Written as DNA, the CDR3 is TGTGCCAGCAGCTTAGTCACCGGGGTGGGCACTGAAGCTTTCTTT. V and J are TRBV7-9 and TRBJ1-1; D is unclear. CDR1 is SEHNR and CDR2 is FQNEAQ in the germline V gene (reference sequence). CDR3 length: 15 amino acids. Deletions cut 1 base from V and 4 bases from J, with 13 bases between.

This chain uses TRBV19 with TRBJ2-7, with 7 bases matching TRBD2. V gave up 5 bases and J gave up 6 bases; unmatched junction bases: 10. Germline lookup yields CDR1 LNHDA and CDR2 SQIVND (reference sequence). There are 14 residues in the CDR3. CDR3: CASSPRLAYAEQYF. As DNA, the CDR3 is TGTGCCAGTAGTCCCAGACTAGCTTACGCCGAGCAGTACTTC. Drawing the rest from reference TRBV19 and TRBJ2-7, the complete variable domain is DGGITQSPKYLFRKEGQNVTLSCEQNLNHDAMYWYRQDPGQGLRLIYYSQIVNDFQKGDIAEGYSVSREKKESFPLTVTSAQKNPTAFYLCASSPRLAYAEQYFGPGTRLTVT.

This sequence joins TRBV7-9 and TRBJ1-3, with no clear D. V was clipped by 5 bases and J by 0 bases, with 14 bases between them. Germline V gene data show CDR1 as SEHNR and CDR2 as FQNEAQ (reference sequence). This CDR3 comprises 16 residues. The chain's CDR3 is CASSPIRGSSGNTIYF. CDR3 sequence (DNA): TGTGCCAGCAGCCCAATCAGAGGATCCTCTGGAAACACCATATATTTT.

The rearrangement links TRBV4-1 to TRBJ2-3, with 8 bases fitting TRBD2. The CDR3 contains 15 residues. Trimming at V came to 1 base and at J to 4 bases, leaving 4 bases not matched to a gene. Looked up from germline, CDR1 is MGHRA and CDR2 is YSYEKL. Here the CDR3 reads CASSQGLAFADTQYF. CDR3 nucleotide sequence: TGCGCCAGCAGCCAAGGACTAGCGTTCGCAGATACGCAGTATTTT.

The chain couples TRBV19 to TRBJ2-7; 13 bases line up with TRBD2. J gave up 4 bases and V 5 bases, and 8 bases lay outside the gene matches. This CDR3 is 16 amino acids long. CDR1 is LNHDA, CDR2 SQIVND, per germline (reference sequence). CDR3: CASSPWTSGRLYEQYF. CDR3 nucleotide sequence: TGTGCCAGTAGTCCCTGGACTAGCGGGAGACTATACGAGCAGTACTTC.

The CDR3 here is CASSDSASSYNEQFF. CDR3 DNA: TGTGCCAGCAGTGACTCGGCTAGCTCCTACAATGAGCAGTTCTTC. The chain employs TRBV2 and TRBJ2-1; D is undetermined. V was shortened by 3 bases and J by 0 bases, with 9 bases between the two germline ends. CDR1 SNHLY and CDR2 FYNNEI come from the germline V gene. The CDR3 consists of 15 residues. Based on the CDR3 plus reference TRBV2 and TRBJ2-1, the full variable domain is EPEVTQTPSHQVTQMGQEVILRCVPISNHLYFYWYRQILGQKVEFLVSFYNNEISEKSEIFDDQFSVERPDGSNFTLKIRSTKLEDSAMYFCASSDSASSYNEQFFGPGTRLTVL.